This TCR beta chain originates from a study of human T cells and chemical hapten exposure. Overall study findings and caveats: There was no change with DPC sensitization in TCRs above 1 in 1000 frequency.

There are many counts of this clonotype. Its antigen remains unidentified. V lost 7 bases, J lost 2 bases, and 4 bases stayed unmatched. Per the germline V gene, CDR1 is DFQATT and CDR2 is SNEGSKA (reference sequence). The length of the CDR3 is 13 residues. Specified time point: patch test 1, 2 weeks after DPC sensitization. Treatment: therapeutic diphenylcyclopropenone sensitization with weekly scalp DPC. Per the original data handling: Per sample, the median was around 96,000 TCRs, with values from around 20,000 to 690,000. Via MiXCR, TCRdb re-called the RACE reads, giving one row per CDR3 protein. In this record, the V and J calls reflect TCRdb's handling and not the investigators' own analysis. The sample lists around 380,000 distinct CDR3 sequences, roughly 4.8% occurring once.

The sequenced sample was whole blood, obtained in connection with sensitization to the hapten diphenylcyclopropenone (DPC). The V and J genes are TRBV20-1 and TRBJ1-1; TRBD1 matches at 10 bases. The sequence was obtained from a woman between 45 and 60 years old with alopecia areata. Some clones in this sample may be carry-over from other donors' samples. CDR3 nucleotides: TGCAGTGTTTCGACAGGGGGCAACACTGAAGCTTTCTTT. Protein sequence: CSVSTGGNTEAFF.